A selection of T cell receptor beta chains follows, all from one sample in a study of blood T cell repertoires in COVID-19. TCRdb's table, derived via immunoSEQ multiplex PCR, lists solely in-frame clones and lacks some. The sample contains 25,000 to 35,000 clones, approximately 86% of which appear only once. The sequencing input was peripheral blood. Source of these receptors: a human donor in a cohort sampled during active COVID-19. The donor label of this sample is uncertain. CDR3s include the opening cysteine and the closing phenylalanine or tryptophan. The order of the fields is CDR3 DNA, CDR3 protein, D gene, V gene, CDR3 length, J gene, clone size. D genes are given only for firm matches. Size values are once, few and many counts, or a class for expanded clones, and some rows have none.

TGTGCCAGCAGCTTGGGCACAGTCTCTGGGGCCAACGTCCTGACTTTC CASSLGTVSGANVLTF - TRBV13 16 TRBJ2-6 -
TGTCTTAAGCAGCTCGAGGAGATGAACACTGAAGCTTTCTTT CLKQLEEMNTEAFF - TRBV2 14 TRBJ1-1 -
TGCGCCAGCAGCCAAGGGAGAGCAGGGGAGCAGTACTTC CASSQGRAGEQYF - TRBV4-1 13 TRBJ2-7 few
TGCGCCAGCGGCTTAGCGGGAGGACTCGAGGATACGCAGTATTTT CASGLAGGLEDTQYF TRBD2 TRBV5-1 15 TRBJ2-3 -
TGTGCCAGCACCACAGGGTACAATGAGCAGTTCTTC CASTTGYNEQFF - TRBV25-1 12 TRBJ2-1 -
TGTGTCTGCGGGGGGACTAGCGGGAGCTACGAGCAGTACTTC CVCGGTSGSYEQYF TRBD2 TRBV30 14 TRBJ2-7 -
TGCGCCAGCAGCTCCTATGCCGCCCTCACAGATACGCAGTATTTT CASSSYAALTDTQYF - TRBV5-1 15 TRBJ2-3 once
TGTGCCAGCAGTCCCCCTGGCCCCCGTGGCTATTCACCCCTCCACTTT CASSPPGPRGYSPLHF - TRBV6-6 16 TRBJ1-6 -
TGTGCCAGCAGTTTATCACGGGGCAATCAGCCCCAGCATTTT CASSLSRGNQPQHF - TRBV28 14 TRBJ1-5 -
TGCGCCAGCAGGGGACAGACTCAAGAGACCCAGTACTTC CASRGQTQETQYF TRBD1 TRBV10-2 13 TRBJ2-5 -
TGCGCCAGCCTCAGGACTAGCGGGAGTGAGACCCAGTACTTC CASLRTSGSETQYF TRBD2 TRBV5-1 14 TRBJ2-5 -
TGCGCCAGCAGCCGGGAGGGGTTGACTGGAAACACCATATATTTT CASSREGLTGNTIYF - TRBV5-1 15 TRBJ1-3 -
TGTGCCAGCACGGGGGGGGACTATGGCTACACCTTC CASTGGDYGYTF - TRBV6-5 12 TRBJ1-2 -
TGTGCCAGCAGCCAGTTGTGGACTAGCGGGAGTACCTACGAGCAGTACTTC CASSQLWTSGSTYEQYF TRBD2 TRBV11-3 17 TRBJ2-7 -
TGTGCCAGCAGTTTATGGCTAGCGGATACGCAGTATTTT CASSLWLADTQYF - TRBV12-3/TRBV12-4 13 TRBJ2-3 -
TGTGCCAGCAGCTTAGGTAACACAGATACGCAGTATTTT CASSLGNTDTQYF - TRBV11-1 13 TRBJ2-3 -
TGCGCCAGCAGTGAGTCGCGGCAGATTGCTGAAGCTTTCTTT CASSESRQIAEAFF - TRBV10-2 14 TRBJ1-1 -
TGTGCCAGCAGCTCCATGGGACAGGGGGTCAATCAGCCCCAGCATTTT CASSSMGQGVNQPQHF TRBD1 TRBV5-4 16 TRBJ1-5 -
TGTGCCAGCAGCCCCCCCGGCGGGACGAACTACGAGCAGTACTTC CASSPPGGTNYEQYF - TRBV13 15 TRBJ2-7 few
TGCGCCAGCAGCCCCGGCGGGGTCACTAATGAAAAACTGTTTTTT CASSPGGVTNEKLFF - TRBV5-1 15 TRBJ1-4 once
TGTGCCATCAGTGAGCGGGCGGGCAGCTCTGGGGCCAACGTCCTGACTTTC CAISERAGSSGANVLTF - TRBV10-3 17 TRBJ2-6 -
TGTGCCAGCACCACACTAGCGGGAGGGCCCAATGAGCAGTTCTTC CASTTLAGGPNEQFF TRBD2 TRBV27 15 TRBJ2-1 -
TGTGCCAGCAGCCAGAGCGGACCAGCGGGAGTTGACATTCAGTACTTC CASSQSGPAGVDIQYF TRBD2 TRBV3-1/TRBV3-2 16 TRBJ2-4 -
TGTGCCAGCACCTCGACTAGTACAGATACGCAGTATTTT CASTSTSTDTQYF - TRBV7-2 13 TRBJ2-3 once